This is a list of T cell receptor beta chains from one sample in a study of response to subunit inactivated influenza vaccine. TCRdb reprocessed the RT-PCR reads via MiXCR and lists one record per CDR3 protein. Here the sample spans more than 400,000 distinct CDR3 sequences, approximately 10% being singletons. The starting material was PBMCs from blood, obtained about 40 days after vaccination. The receptors come from a man aged 50-60 years who received an inactivated influenza vaccine. Each CDR3 is given with its conserved first and last residue. D genes are given only for firm matches. Size is stated for part of the rows, as once, few or many counts, or as a class when the clone is expanded.

j_call,v_call,cdr3_length,clone_size,d_call,cdr3_aa,cdr3_nt
TRBJ2-1,TRBV3-1,18,many,TRBD1,CASSQNPWQGAEISWQFF,TGTGCCAGCAGCCAAAACCCGTGGCAGGGGGCCGAAATTAGTTGGCAGTTCTTC
TRBJ1-4,TRBV4-2,16,few,.,CASSQRGGMGNEKLFF,TGTGCCAGCAGCCAAAGGGGCGGGATGGGGAATGAAAAACTGTTTTTT
TRBJ2-1,TRBV11-1,15,few,.,CASSSGISTYNEQFF,TGTGCCAGCAGTTCCGGGATTAGTACCTACAATGAGCAGTTCTTC
TRBJ2-5,TRBV7-2,15,few,TRBD2,CASSLTSGRGETQYF,TGTGCCAGCAGCTTGACTAGCGGGAGAGGAGAGACCCAGTACTTC
TRBJ1-5,TRBV7-2,14,few,.,CASSKDGNNQPQHF,TGTGCCAGCAGCAAAGACGGAAACAATCAGCCCCAGCATTTT
TRBJ2-5,TRBV7-2,13,many,TRBD1,CASSFTTGRTQYF,TGTGCCAGCAGCTTTACGACAGGGCGGACCCAGTACTTC
TRBJ2-3,TRBV20-1,13,.,TRBD1,CSPRTGITDTQYF,TGCAGTCCGCGGACAGGGATCACAGATACGCAGTATTTT
TRBJ2-7,TRBV4-3,17,few,TRBD1,CASSRRQGVGQGSEQYF,TGCGCCAGCAGCCGCCGGCAGGGTGTGGGACAGGGAAGCGAGCAGTACTTC
TRBJ2-7,TRBV11-2,14,.,.,CASSGWGQAYEQYF,TGTGCCAGCAGCGGGTGGGGCCAGGCCTACGAGCAGTACTTC
TRBJ2-3,TRBV24-1,14,.,.,CATSDVGLSDTQYF,TGTGCCACCAGTGATGTAGGACTTTCAGATACGCAGTATTTT
TRBJ2-3,TRBV7-2,14,few,.,CASSASSGRDTQYF,TGTGCCAGCAGCGCTTCTTCCGGCCGAGATACGCAGTATTTT
TRBJ1-1,TRBV12-3/TRBV12-4,13,few,.,CASSVDRDREAFF,TGTGCCAGCAGCGTTGACCGGGACCGGGAAGCTTTCTTT
TRBJ2-2,TRBV24-1,19,.,.,CATSDPLFGRGSNTGELFF,TGTGCCACCAGTGACCCTTTATTCGGCAGGGGTTCGAACACCGGGGAGCTGTTTTTT
TRBJ1-5,TRBV12-3/TRBV12-4,13,few,TRBD1,CASSTDRAQPQHF,TGTGCCAGCAGTACTGACAGGGCTCAGCCCCAGCATTTT
TRBJ2-2,TRBV5-5,15,.,.,CASSRDPLFTGELFF,TGTGCCAGCAGCCGCGACCCATTATTCACCGGGGAGCTGTTTTTT
TRBJ2-1,TRBV30,15,few,.,CAWSSGLNSYNEQFF,TGTGCCTGGAGTTCGGGGCTAAACTCCTACAATGAGCAGTTCTTC
TRBJ2-3,TRBV6-1,18,few,.,CASSELPPGGSSTDTQYF,TGTGCCAGCAGTGAGTTACCACCCGGCGGCTCTAGCACAGATACGCAGTATTTT
TRBJ2-1,TRBV12-3/TRBV12-4,12,few,.,CASSLTISEQFF,TGTGCCAGCAGTTTAACAATCAGTGAGCAGTTCTTC
TRBJ1-5,TRBV5-1,14,.,TRBD1,CASSLDTGDQPQHF,TGCGCCAGCAGCTTGGATACAGGGGATCAGCCCCAGCATTTT
TRBJ2-7,TRBV7-9,14,.,.,CASSLSASDDEQYF,TGTGCCAGCAGCTTATCGGCTAGCGATGACGAGCAGTACTTC
TRBJ2-3,TRBV3-1,15,few,.,CASSQGEANTDTQYF,TGTGCCAGCAGCCAAGGGGAGGCGAACACAGATACGCAGTATTTT
TRBJ2-3,TRBV20-1,13,many,TRBD1,CSARRGRTDTQYF,TGCAGTGCTAGAAGGGGGCGAACAGATACGCAGTATTTT
TRBJ2-5,TRBV5-1,15,few,.,CASSNIQQGAETQYF,TGCGCCAGCAGCAACATCCAACAGGGAGCCGAGACCCAGTACTTC
TRBJ2-1,TRBV6-2/TRBV6-3,13,.,.,CASNPIRGGEQFF,TGTGCCAGCAACCCGATCAGGGGCGGTGAGCAGTTCTTC
TRBJ2-4,TRBV4-2,16,few,.,CASSQGPREVGNIQYF,TGTGCCAGCAGCCAAGGCCCCAGGGAGGTCGGAAACATTCAGTACTTC
TRBJ2-1,TRBV6-1,15,many,.,CASRAGTSSYNEQFF,TGTGCCAGCAGGGCCGGGACGAGCTCCTACAATGAGCAGTTCTTC
TRBJ1-1,TRBV12-3/TRBV12-4,14,.,.,CASSFPQGNTEAFF,TGTGCCAGCAGTTTCCCGCAGGGGAACACTGAAGCTTTCTTT
TRBJ2-3,TRBV6-1,12,once,.,CASSPGVGTQYF,TGTGCCAGCAGCCCAGGCGTCGGGACGCAGTATTTT
TRBJ2-5,TRBV12-3/TRBV12-4,13,few,TRBD2,CASSLEAGGPPLF,TGTGCCAGCAGTTTAGAAGCGGGGGGGCCCCCTCTCTTC
TRBJ1-5,TRBV18,16,few,.,CASSPPLSKVGQPQHF,TGTGCCAGCTCACCACCGTTATCCAAAGTAGGGCAGCCCCAGCATTTT
TRBJ2-7,TRBV6-1,15,few,.,CASSGRQGMPYEQYF,TGTGCCAGCAGCGGCCGGCAAGGTATGCCCTACGAGCAGTACTTC
TRBJ2-1,TRBV12-3/TRBV12-4,16,.,.,CASSLIPGVSYNEQFF,TGTGCCAGCAGTTTAATCCCCGGGGTCTCCTACAATGAGCAGTTCTTC
TRBJ2-5,TRBV5-1,15,few,.,CASSLGSAQEETQYF,TGCGCCAGCAGCTTGGGGTCAGCCCAGGAAGAGACCCAGTACTTC
TRBJ2-7,TRBV7-2,15,.,TRBD2,CASSLTTSGAYEQYF,TGTGCCAGCAGCTTAACGACTAGCGGGGCCTACGAGCAGTACTTC
TRBJ1-1,TRBV29-1,12,many,.,CSVEIGRTEAFF,TGCAGCGTTGAAATCGGACGTACTGAAGCTTTCTTT
TRBJ2-5,TRBV7-2,13,.,TRBD2,CASTLAVGGTQYF,TGTGCCAGCACACTAGCGGTGGGGGGAACCCAGTACTTC
TRBJ2-2,TRBV6-1,15,few,.,CASSEPGRNTGELFF,TGTGCCAGCAGTGAACCTGGACGGAACACCGGGGAGCTGTTTTTT
TRBJ2-7,TRBV10-3,16,.,TRBD1,CAISENPGQGAGEQYF,TGTGCCATCAGTGAGAACCCGGGACAGGGGGCGGGCGAGCAGTACTTC
TRBJ2-2,TRBV7-2,16,many,.,CASSSLGVTNTGELFF,TGTGCCAGCAGCTCCCTCGGGGTAACGAACACCGGGGAGCTGTTTTTT
TRBJ1-2,TRBV11-2,14,few,.,CASSSNRDKPSATF,TGTGCCAGCAGCTCAAATCGGGACAAGCCTTCGGCCACCTTC
TRBJ2-1,TRBV6-6,13,many,.,CASRRESRNEQFF,TGTGCCAGCAGAAGAGAAAGTCGCAATGAGCAGTTCTTC
TRBJ2-7,TRBV5-1,14,.,.,CASSFTPDSLEQYF,TGCGCCAGCAGCTTCACCCCGGACTCCCTCGAGCAGTACTTC
TRBJ1-2,TRBV28,14,many,.,CASSVSWGAGGYTF,TGTGCCAGCAGTGTATCATGGGGGGCAGGTGGCTACACCTTC
TRBJ2-1,TRBV5-5,16,.,TRBD2,CASSLSSGRHYNEQFF,TGTGCCAGCAGCTTGTCTAGCGGGAGACACTACAATGAGCAGTTCTTC
TRBJ2-2,TRBV5-1,16,few,.,CASSPAGGANTGELFF,TGCGCCAGCAGCCCGGCCGGGGGCGCGAACACCGGGGAGCTGTTTTTT
TRBJ2-1,TRBV7-6,19,few,TRBD2,CASSSPGLAGPLSYNEQFF,TGTGCCAGCAGCTCGCCGGGACTAGCGGGACCCCTGTCCTACAATGAGCAGTTCTTC
TRBJ2-5,TRBV12-3/TRBV12-4,13,many,TRBD2,CASSFGGGETQYF,TGTGCCAGCAGTTTTGGGGGGGGGGAGACCCAGTACTTC
TRBJ1-6,TRBV7-9,12,.,.,CASSLFGSPLHF,TGTGCCAGCAGCTTATTCGGTTCACCCCTCCACTTT
TRBJ2-6,TRBV7-9,15,few,.,CASTEDPTGANVLTF,TGTGCCAGCACCGAAGATCCTACTGGGGCCAACGTCCTGACTTTC
TRBJ2-3,TRBV20-1,14,.,.,CSANSAGSTDTQYF,TGCAGTGCTAATTCGGCGGGGAGCACAGATACGCAGTATTTT
TRBJ1-1,TRBV7-2,14,.,.,CASSPVSVNTEAFF,TGTGCCAGCAGCCCTGTCAGCGTGAACACTGAAGCTTTCTTT
TRBJ2-3,TRBV5-1,14,.,.,CASSPPAFPDTQYF,TGCGCCAGCAGCCCCCCGGCGTTTCCAGATACGCAGTATTTT
TRBJ2-1,TRBV20-1,16,.,.,CSARDYAGASYNEQFF,TGCAGTGCTAGAGATTATGCGGGGGCCTCCTACAATGAGCAGTTCTTC
TRBJ2-1,TRBV4-2,15,few,.,CASSQDPTGRDEQFF,TGTGCCAGCAGCCAAGATCCAACGGGGCGGGATGAGCAGTTCTTC
TRBJ2-1,TRBV6-5,16,.,TRBD2,CASSWGLAGAHNEQFF,TGTGCCAGCAGTTGGGGACTAGCGGGAGCCCACAATGAGCAGTTCTTC